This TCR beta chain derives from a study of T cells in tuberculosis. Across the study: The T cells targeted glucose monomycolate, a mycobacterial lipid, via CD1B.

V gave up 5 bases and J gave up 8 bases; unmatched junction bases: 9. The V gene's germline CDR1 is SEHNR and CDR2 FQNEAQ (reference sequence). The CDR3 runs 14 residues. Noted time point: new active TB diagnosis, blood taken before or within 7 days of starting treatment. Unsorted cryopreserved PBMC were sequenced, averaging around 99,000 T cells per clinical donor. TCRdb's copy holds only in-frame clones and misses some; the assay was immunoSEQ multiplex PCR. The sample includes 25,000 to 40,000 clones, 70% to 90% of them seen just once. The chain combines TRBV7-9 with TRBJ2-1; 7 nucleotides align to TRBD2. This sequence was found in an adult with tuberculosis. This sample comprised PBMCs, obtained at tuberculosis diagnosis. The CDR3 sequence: CASSAGDGRDEQFF. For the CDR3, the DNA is TGTGCCAGCAGCGCGGGGGACGGTAGGGATGAGCAGTTCTTC.